The sequence of this T cell receptor (beta chain) was determined in a study of T cells in Graves' hyperthyroidism and ophthalmopathy. Study background: Peripheral blood was collected at initial diagnosis, before any treatment.

RNA transcripts yielded amplified TCR beta CDR3 regions. The HTBI set primed first-round TCR CDR3 RT-PCR. TCRdb called the multiplex PCR reads again in MiXCR, with one record for every CDR3 protein. The sample comprises more than 600,000 distinct CDR3 sequences, about a sixth of which are singletons, and 8.4% rests with the top ten. Stability of Graves' hyperthyroidism was defined as absent ophthalmopathy progression within 18 months. Thyroid ultrasound and orbital computed tomography, with clinical symptoms and serum thyroxine and TRAb, informed diagnoses. Trimming removed 6 bases from V and 4 bases from J, with 4 bases in between. Germline loops: CDR1 DFQATT, CDR2 SNEGSKA (reference sequence). The CDR3 contains 10 residues. Concerning this clonotype itself: Its specificity is not known.

The study's findings and limits: The majority of expanded thyroid clonotypes above 0.001 also appeared in blood.

This clonotype was obtained from a young man with Graves' hyperthyroidism. V gene TRBV20-1 combines with J gene TRBJ1-3; D uncertain. The specimen sequenced was blood. CDR3 sequence reads: CSARGNTIYF. The DNA for the CDR3 is TGCAGTGCGAGGGGAAACACCATATATTTT.